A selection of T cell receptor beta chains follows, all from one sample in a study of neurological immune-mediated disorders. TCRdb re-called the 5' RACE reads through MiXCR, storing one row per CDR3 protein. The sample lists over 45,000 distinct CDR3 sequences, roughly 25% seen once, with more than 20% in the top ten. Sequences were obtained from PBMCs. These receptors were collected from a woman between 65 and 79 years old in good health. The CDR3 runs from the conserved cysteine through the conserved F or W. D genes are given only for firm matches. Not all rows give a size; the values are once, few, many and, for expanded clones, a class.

cdr3_aa: CASSRKGGEKLFF
cdr3_nt: TGTGCCAGCAGCCGGAAGGGAGGAGAAAAACTGTTTTTT
d_call: NA
v_call: TRBV7-2
j_call: TRBJ1-4
clone_size: NA

cdr3_aa: CASRRIPLQETQYF
cdr3_nt: TGTGCCAGCCGAAGAATACCCCTCCAAGAGACCCAGTACTTC
d_call: NA
v_call: TRBV6-1
j_call: TRBJ2-5
clone_size: many

cdr3_aa: CAIAQAGAWTEAFF
cdr3_nt: TGTGCCATCGCGCAAGCAGGGGCATGGACTGAAGCTTTCTTT
d_call: NA
v_call: TRBV10-3
j_call: TRBJ1-1
clone_size: many

cdr3_aa: CSARDPGSYGYTF
cdr3_nt: TGCAGTGCTAGAGATCCAGGGAGCTATGGCTACACCTTC
d_call: NA
v_call: TRBV20-1
j_call: TRBJ1-2
clone_size: few

cdr3_aa: CASSLSGGQDQPQHF
cdr3_nt: TGTGCCAGCAGTTTATCGGGGGGCCAGGATCAGCCCCAGCATTTT
d_call: NA
v_call: TRBV27
j_call: TRBJ1-5
clone_size: few

cdr3_aa: CASSPKQGTDTQYF
cdr3_nt: TGTGCCAGCTCACCAAAACAGGGCACAGATACGCAGTATTTT
d_call: NA
v_call: TRBV18
j_call: TRBJ2-3
clone_size: NA

cdr3_aa: CASSQLGQGAQQYF
cdr3_nt: TGTGCCAGCAGCCAACTCGGACAGGGGGCCCAGCAGTACTTC
d_call: TRBD1
v_call: TRBV6-2/TRBV6-3
j_call: TRBJ2-7
clone_size: NA

cdr3_aa: CASSLFGTGGFGQPQHF
cdr3_nt: TGTGCCAGCAGTTTATTTGGGACAGGAGGTTTCGGTCAGCCCCAGCATTTT
d_call: TRBD1
v_call: TRBV12-3/TRBV12-4
j_call: TRBJ1-5
clone_size: many

cdr3_aa: CASSLVGRGHTGELFF
cdr3_nt: TGCGCCAGCAGCTTGGTGGGCAGGGGCCACACCGGGGAGCTGTTTTTT
d_call: NA
v_call: TRBV5-1
j_call: TRBJ2-2
clone_size: many

cdr3_aa: CASTFGGVADAYEQYF
cdr3_nt: TGTGCCAGCACTTTCGGGGGGGTAGCGGACGCCTACGAGCAGTACTTC
d_call: TRBD2
v_call: TRBV6-6
j_call: TRBJ2-7
clone_size: few

cdr3_aa: CASSPLWGSTDTQYF
cdr3_nt: TGTGCCAGCAGCCCCCTTTGGGGATCCACAGATACGCAGTATTTT
d_call: NA
v_call: TRBV12-3/TRBV12-4
j_call: TRBJ2-3
clone_size: many

cdr3_aa: CSARETGATEAFF
cdr3_nt: TGCAGTGCTAGAGAGACGGGCGCCACTGAAGCTTTCTTT
d_call: NA
v_call: TRBV20-1
j_call: TRBJ1-1
clone_size: many

cdr3_aa: CATSEQSNTEAFF
cdr3_nt: TGTGCCACCTCTGAGCAGTCGAACACTGAAGCTTTCTTT
d_call: NA
v_call: TRBV7-2
j_call: TRBJ1-1
clone_size: once

cdr3_aa: CASSLVARGEAFF
cdr3_nt: TGCGCCAGCAGCTTGGTGGCGCGGGGTGAAGCTTTCTTT
d_call: NA
v_call: TRBV5-1
j_call: TRBJ1-1
clone_size: few

cdr3_aa: CSARDFRGRVNTEAFF
cdr3_nt: TGCAGTGCTAGAGATTTTCGAGGGAGGGTCAACACTGAAGCTTTCTTT
d_call: NA
v_call: TRBV20-1
j_call: TRBJ1-1
clone_size: NA

cdr3_aa: CASSYSTGTYEQYF
cdr3_nt: TGTGCCAGCAGTTACTCGACCGGTACCTACGAGCAGTACTTC
d_call: NA
v_call: TRBV6-6
j_call: TRBJ2-7
clone_size: many

cdr3_aa: CASSFYICSARRSGRGVEKLFF
cdr3_nt: NA
d_call: NA
v_call: TRBV11-2
j_call: TRBJ1-4
clone_size: once

cdr3_aa: CASRINTGELFF
cdr3_nt: TGTGCCAGCAGGATTAACACCGGGGAGCTGTTTTTT
d_call: NA
v_call: TRBV7-2
j_call: TRBJ2-2
clone_size: NA

cdr3_aa: CATRSSGNTIYF
cdr3_nt: TGTGCCACACGGAGCTCTGGAAACACCATATATTTT
d_call: NA
v_call: TRBV6-2/TRBV6-3
j_call: TRBJ1-3
clone_size: many

cdr3_aa: CASSALTGTPYNEQFF
cdr3_nt: TGTGCCAGCAGCGCCTTGACAGGGACCCCCTACAATGAGCAGTTCTTC
d_call: TRBD1
v_call: TRBV7-9
j_call: TRBJ2-1
clone_size: many

cdr3_aa: CASSTRDDF
cdr3_nt: TGTGCCAGCAGCACACGGGACGACTTT
d_call: NA
v_call: TRBV9
j_call: TRBJ1-2
clone_size: NA

cdr3_aa: CASQRIPYNEQFF
cdr3_nt: TGTGCCAGCCAGAGGATCCCGTACAATGAGCAGTTCTTC
d_call: NA
v_call: TRBV7-2
j_call: TRBJ2-1
clone_size: many

cdr3_aa: CASSTTRSGANVLTF
cdr3_nt: TGTGCCAGTAGTACTACACGCTCTGGGGCCAACGTCCTGACTTTC
d_call: NA
v_call: TRBV19
j_call: TRBJ2-6
clone_size: NA

cdr3_aa: CASSFGDTDRGQYF
cdr3_nt: TGTGCCAGCAGCTTCGGAGATACGGACAGGGGGCAGTATTTT
d_call: TRBD1
v_call: TRBV5-5
j_call: TRBJ2-3
clone_size: many

cdr3_aa: CASSPQGGSTSYEQYF
cdr3_nt: TGCGCCAGCAGCCCGCAAGGCGGCTCAACCTCCTACGAGCAGTACTTC
d_call: NA
v_call: TRBV5-1
j_call: TRBJ2-7
clone_size: few

cdr3_aa: CASSRRGQTYEQYF
cdr3_nt: TGTGCCAGCAGCCGGCGGGGACAGACCTACGAGCAGTACTTC
d_call: NA
v_call: TRBV14
j_call: TRBJ2-7
clone_size: NA

cdr3_aa: CASSQIDCTGELFF
cdr3_nt: TGTGCCAGCAGCCAAATTGACTGTACCGGGGAGCTGTTTTTT
d_call: NA
v_call: TRBV3-1
j_call: TRBJ2-2
clone_size: NA

cdr3_aa: CASSFSGQGSQYF
cdr3_nt: TGTGCCAGCAGTTTTTCCGGACAGGGCTCGCAGTATTTT
d_call: TRBD1
v_call: TRBV12-3/TRBV12-4
j_call: TRBJ2-3
clone_size: many

cdr3_aa: CSARKQGRTEAFF
cdr3_nt: TGCAGTGCTAGGAAACAGGGACGGACTGAAGCTTTCTTT
d_call: NA
v_call: TRBV20-1
j_call: TRBJ1-1
clone_size: many

cdr3_aa: CASSPRRSTDGELFF
cdr3_nt: TGTGCCAGCAGCCCACGGCGGTCCACCGACGGGGAGCTGTTTTTT
d_call: NA
v_call: TRBV3-1
j_call: TRBJ2-2
clone_size: many

cdr3_aa: CSASNPRASDGYTF
cdr3_nt: TGCAGTGCTAGCAACCCCCGGGCCTCCGATGGCTACACCTTC
d_call: NA
v_call: TRBV20-1
j_call: TRBJ1-2
clone_size: many

cdr3_aa: CAISESVDTQYF
cdr3_nt: TGTGCCATCAGTGAGTCGGTTGATACGCAGTATTTT
d_call: NA
v_call: TRBV10-3
j_call: TRBJ2-3
clone_size: many

cdr3_aa: CASSQWASSTDTQYF
cdr3_nt: TGTGCCAGCAGCCAGTGGGCGTCTAGCACAGATACGCAGTATTTT
d_call: NA
v_call: TRBV7-2
j_call: TRBJ2-3
clone_size: many

cdr3_aa: CASSPGGALDTGELFF
cdr3_nt: TGTGCCAGCAGCCCCGGGGGGGCACTCGACACCGGGGAGCTGTTTTTT
d_call: TRBD2
v_call: TRBV5-6
j_call: TRBJ2-2
clone_size: few

cdr3_aa: CAISESSEIYYEQYF
cdr3_nt: TGTGCCATCAGTGAGTCATCGGAGATCTACTACGAGCAGTACTTC
d_call: NA
v_call: TRBV10-3
j_call: TRBJ2-7
clone_size: few

cdr3_aa: CSARAGLVSVNTGELFF
cdr3_nt: TGCAGTGCTAGAGCGGGCTTGGTTAGTGTTAACACCGGGGAGCTGTTTTTT
d_call: NA
v_call: TRBV20-1
j_call: TRBJ2-2
clone_size: NA

cdr3_aa: CASSSDLGSTEAFF
cdr3_nt: TGCGCCAGCAGCTCCGACCTCGGGAGCACTGAAGCTTTCTTT
d_call: NA
v_call: TRBV5-1
j_call: TRBJ1-1
clone_size: many

cdr3_aa: CSVAVAGSVGYNEQFF
cdr3_nt: TGCAGCGTCGCGGTGGCCGGTTCAGTGGGGTACAATGAGCAGTTCTTC
d_call: NA
v_call: TRBV29-1
j_call: TRBJ2-1
clone_size: many

cdr3_aa: CASSYSAVSDQPQHF
cdr3_nt: TGTGCCAGCAGTTACTCGGCAGTTAGCGATCAGCCCCAGCATTTT
d_call: NA
v_call: TRBV6-5
j_call: TRBJ1-5
clone_size: many

cdr3_aa: CASSQGRSNTEAFF
cdr3_nt: TGCGCCAGCAGCCAAGGGCGGTCGAACACTGAAGCTTTCTTT
d_call: NA
v_call: TRBV4-1
j_call: TRBJ1-1
clone_size: many

cdr3_aa: CASNTGDVWTEAFF
cdr3_nt: TGTGCCAGCAACACAGGGGATGTATGGACTGAAGCTTTCTTT
d_call: TRBD1
v_call: TRBV12-3/TRBV12-4
j_call: TRBJ1-1
clone_size: many

cdr3_aa: CASSLRTGKTPQHF
cdr3_nt: TGTGCCAGCAGCTTACGGACAGGGAAGACGCCCCAGCATTTT
d_call: TRBD1
v_call: TRBV11-2
j_call: TRBJ1-5
clone_size: many

cdr3_aa: CASSSGLPGGELFF
cdr3_nt: TGTGCCAGCAGTTCGGGACTCCCAGGCGGGGAGCTGTTTTTT
d_call: NA
v_call: TRBV6-5
j_call: TRBJ2-2
clone_size: many

cdr3_aa: CASSLNSPPSEQYF
cdr3_nt: TGTGCCAGCAGTTTAAATTCCCCCCCTAGCGAGCAGTACTTC
d_call: NA
v_call: TRBV12-3/TRBV12-4
j_call: TRBJ2-7
clone_size: many

cdr3_aa: CASTLGDREVETQYF
cdr3_nt: TGTGCCAGCACCCTAGGGGACAGGGAGGTCGAGACCCAGTACTTC
d_call: TRBD1
v_call: TRBV12-3/TRBV12-4
j_call: TRBJ2-5
clone_size: many

cdr3_aa: CASSTGLADTQYF
cdr3_nt: TGTGCCAGCAGCACGGGACTAGCAGATACGCAGTATTTT
d_call: TRBD2
v_call: TRBV7-6
j_call: TRBJ2-3
clone_size: many

cdr3_aa: CASSLGVRNNGYTF
cdr3_nt: TGTGCCAGCAGCTTAGGGGTGAGGAACAATGGCTACACCTTC
d_call: NA
v_call: TRBV7-8
j_call: TRBJ1-2
clone_size: few

cdr3_aa: CASSRAGALRAGSTDTQYF
cdr3_nt: TGTGCCAGCAGTCGGGCGGGGGCGCTTCGGGCGGGCAGCACAGATACGCAGTATTTT
d_call: NA
v_call: TRBV6-2/TRBV6-3
j_call: TRBJ2-3
clone_size: many

cdr3_aa: CASSLAPAGGNEQFF
cdr3_nt: TGTGCCAGCAGCTTGGCCCCTGCAGGGGGCAATGAGCAGTTCTTC
d_call: TRBD1
v_call: TRBV5-4
j_call: TRBJ2-1
clone_size: NA

cdr3_aa: CSANGEGNRDTQYF
cdr3_nt: TGCAGTGCTAATGGTGAAGGGAATAGGGATACGCAGTATTTT
d_call: NA
v_call: TRBV20-1
j_call: TRBJ2-3
clone_size: many

cdr3_aa: CSVGVSGGPYNEQFF
cdr3_nt: TGCAGCGTTGGAGTTAGCGGGGGGCCCTACAATGAGCAGTTCTTC
d_call: TRBD2
v_call: TRBV29-1
j_call: TRBJ2-1
clone_size: many

cdr3_aa: CASSRTPQETQYF
cdr3_nt: TGCGCCAGCAGCCGGACTCCCCAAGAGACCCAGTACTTC
d_call: NA
v_call: TRBV5-1
j_call: TRBJ2-5
clone_size: many

cdr3_aa: CASSIPGGGRDTQYF
cdr3_nt: TGTGCCAGCAGCATTCCAGGGGGCGGAAGAGATACGCAGTATTTT
d_call: TRBD1
v_call: TRBV9
j_call: TRBJ2-3
clone_size: many